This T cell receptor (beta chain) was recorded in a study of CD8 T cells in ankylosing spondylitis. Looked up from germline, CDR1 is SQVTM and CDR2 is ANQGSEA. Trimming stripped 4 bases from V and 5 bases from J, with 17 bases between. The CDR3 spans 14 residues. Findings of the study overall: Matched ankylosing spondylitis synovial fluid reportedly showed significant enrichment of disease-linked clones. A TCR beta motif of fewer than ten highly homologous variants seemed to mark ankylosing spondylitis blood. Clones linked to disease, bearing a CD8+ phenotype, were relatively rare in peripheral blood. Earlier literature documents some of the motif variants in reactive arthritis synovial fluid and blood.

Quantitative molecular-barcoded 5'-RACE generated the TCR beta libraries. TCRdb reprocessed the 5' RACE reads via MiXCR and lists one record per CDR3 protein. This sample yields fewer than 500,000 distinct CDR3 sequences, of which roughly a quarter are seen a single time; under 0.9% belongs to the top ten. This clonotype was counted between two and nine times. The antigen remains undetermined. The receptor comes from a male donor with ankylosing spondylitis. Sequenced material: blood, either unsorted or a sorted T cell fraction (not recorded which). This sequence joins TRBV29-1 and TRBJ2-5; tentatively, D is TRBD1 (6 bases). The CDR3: CSVGGHVTGETQYF. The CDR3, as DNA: TGCAGCGTTGGGGGGCACGTAACAGGGGAGACCCAGTACTTC.